This entry lists 31 T cell receptor beta chains sequenced from one sample in a study of T cells after posttransplantation cyclophosphamide. Some clones are missing from TCRdb's copy, which holds only in-frame ones; the method was immunoSEQ multiplex PCR. This sample carries about 24,000 clones, none of them present only once. Sequencing used PBMCs. The source is a woman between 45 and 65 years old in good health, CMV-negative, and a related stem cell transplant donor.

This clone was detected ten times or more. The chain carries TRBV28 and TRBJ1-1, with 7 bases matching TRBD1. The germline V gene has CDR1 MDHEN and CDR2 SYDVKM. This CDR3 is 15 amino acids long. J gave up 1 base and V 10 bases, and 12 bases lay outside the gene matches. The CDR3 here is CATGGKTGWNTEAFF. The DNA for the CDR3 is TGTGCCACTGGAGGCAAGACAGGGTGGAACACTGAAGCTTTCTTT.

This clone has a count of ten or more. The chain uses TRBV5-1 and TRBJ2-7; TRBD1 aligns across 9 bases. Trimming removed 3 bases from V and 3 bases from J; junction bases left unmatched: 10. CDR1 is SGHRS and CDR2 is YFSETQ in the germline V gene. The CDR3 sequence is 16 residues long. CDR3 bases: TGCGCCAGCAGCTCCGCCGGGACAGGGTCCCTCTACGAGCAGTACTTC. Protein: CASSSAGTGSLYEQYF.

There are many counts of this clone. The chain couples TRBV7-9 to TRBJ1-2; 9 bases fit TRBD1. CDR1 and CDR2 from the germline V gene are SEHNR and FQNEAQ (reference sequence). The CDR3 runs to 15 residues. V gave up 1 base and J gave up 2 bases; unmatched junction bases: 2. CDR3 in amino acids: CASSLGTGGNYGYTF. CDR3 bases: TGTGCCAGCAGCTTAGGTACAGGGGGCAACTATGGCTACACCTTC.

The table lists this clone with many counts. This chain connects TRBV29-1 to TRBJ2-7; TRBD2 might be the D (5 bases). V lost 7 bases to trimming and J lost 3 bases, with 13 bases between them. The length of the CDR3 is 12 residues. Germline V lookup: CDR1 SQVTM, CDR2 ANQGSEA. The CDR3: CSAKLGSYEQYF. The CDR3 region has the DNA TGCAGCGCGAAACTAGGGAGCTACGAGCAGTACTTC.

This clone was counted many times. The CDR3 reads CASRGTRTGELFF. The DNA for the CDR3 is TGTGCCAGCAGGGGGACACGCACCGGGGAGCTGTTTTTT. The chain carries TRBV5-6 and TRBJ2-2; weak D call: TRBD1 (6 bases). In germline, CDR1 is SGHDT, CDR2 YYEEEE. Trimming shortened V by 5 bases and J by 4 bases, and 9 bases separated the two germline ends. CDR3 size: 13 residues.

Ten or more counts support this clone. J is TRBJ1-4 and V is TRBV6-6; 7 bases fit TRBD1. With V trimmed by 2 bases and J by 8 bases, 8 bases remained unmatched. CDR1 is MNHNY, CDR2 SVGAGI, per germline (reference sequence). The CDR3 contains 15 residues. Here the CDR3 reads CASSYPGTVGEKLFF. As DNA, the CDR3 is TGTGCCAGCAGTTACCCTGGGACAGTTGGGGAAAAACTGTTTTTT.

This clone occurred many times. This rearrangement joins TRBV28 to TRBJ2-7; 10 bases agree with TRBD1. The CDR3 sequence is 17 residues long. Trimming removed 6 bases from V and 2 bases from J; junction bases left unmatched: 13. The V gene's germline CDR1 is MDHEN and CDR2 SYDVKM. This chain's CDR3 is CASRLGTGVAPAYEQYF. CDR3 DNA: TGTGCCAGCAGACTGGGGACAGGGGTAGCCCCGGCCTACGAGCAGTACTTC.

This clone was detected ten times or more. V is TRBV7-2 and J is TRBJ2-7; D possibly corresponds to TRBD1 (6 bases). CDR3 length: 14 amino acids. Trimming removed 2 bases at V and 3 bases at J, with 11 bases between. Germline values: CDR1 SGHTA, CDR2 FQGNSA. The CDR3 bases are TGTGCCAGCAGCTTATCCCCAGGGGACTACGAGCAGTACTTC. Its translation: CASSLSPGDYEQYF. The variable domain in full, completed from reference TRBV7-2 and TRBJ2-7, reads GAGVSQSPSNKVTEKGKDVELRCDPISGHTALYWYRQSLGQGLEFLIYFQGNSAPDKSGLPSDRFSAERTGGSVSTLTIQRTQQEDSAVYLCASSLSPGDYEQYFGPGTRLTVT.

This clone appeared a few times. This sequence may be a read error, since a much larger clone differs from it by one base. The sample holds other DNA sequences that translate to the same CDR3. CDR3 loop: CASSPRLASLTDTQYF. The DNA for the CDR3 is TGTGCCAGCTCCCCTCGGCTAGCGTCTCTCACAGATACGCAGTATTTT. The chain is built from TRBV18 and TRBJ2-3; D might be TRBD2 (6 bases). This CDR3 is 16 amino acids long. The germline gives CDR1 KGHSH, CDR2 LQKENI. Trimming removed 6 bases from V and 2 bases from J, with 18 bases in between.

V is TRBV6-5 and J is TRBJ2-7; TRBD1 agrees at 7 bases. The CDR3 runs to 12 residues. Germline lookup yields CDR1 MNHEY and CDR2 SVGAGI. With V trimmed by 6 bases and J by 5 bases, 4 bases remained unmatched. The DNA of the CDR3 is TGTGCCAGCAGGACAGGGTCGGACGAGCAGTACTTC. Its protein is CASRTGSDEQYF.

This clone was counted many times. The rearrangement links TRBV29-1 to TRBJ1-2; 10 bases are a match to TRBD1. After removal of 4 bases from V and 1 base from J, the junction contained 9 bases not matched to a gene. This CDR3 region has 16 residues. Looked up from germline, CDR1 is SQVTM and CDR2 is ANQGSEA. The CDR3 bases are TGCAGCGTTGCCAAACCGGGACAGGGGAATAACTATGGCTACACCTTC. Encoded protein: CSVAKPGQGNNYGYTF.

This clone was detected ten times or more. The V and J genes are TRBV13 and TRBJ2-1, with D maybe TRBD1 (9 bases). The CDR3 is made up of 16 amino acids. Between the trimmed V and J ends, which lost 3 bases and 7 bases, there was a span of 19 bases. Germline-derived CDR1 and CDR2 are PRHDT and FYEKMQ (reference sequence). Here the CDR3 reads CASSFGGGQGGNEQFF. As DNA, the CDR3 is TGTGCCAGCAGCTTCGGGGGGGGACAGGGAGGTAATGAGCAGTTCTTC. The whole variable domain, filled in from reference TRBV13 and TRBJ2-1, reads AAGVIQSPRHLIKEKRETATLKCYPIPRHDTVYWYQQGPGQDPQFLISFYEKMQSDKGSIPDRFSAQQFSDYHSELNMSSLELGDSALYFCASSFGGGQGGNEQFFGPGTRLTVL.

This clone was found many times. This chain uses TRBV6-4 with TRBJ2-1, with 12 bases fitting TRBD2. V shed 5 bases and J 8 bases; nucleotides not matched to a gene: 7. The CDR3 spans 15 residues. The germline V gene encodes CDR1 MRHNA and CDR2 SNTAGT. CDR3 protein: CASSQSSGGAHEQFF. As DNA, the CDR3 is TGTGCCAGCAGTCAGTCTAGCGGGGGGGCCCATGAGCAGTTCTTC.

This clone occurred many times. The chain links TRBV9 to TRBJ2-2, with 11 bases that match TRBD1. The CDR3 is 16 amino acids. Looked up from germline, CDR1 is SGDLS and CDR2 is YYNGEE. The junction had 8 bases not matched to a gene; V was cut back by 4 bases and J by 6 bases. This CDR3 is CASSPRTGGDAGELFF. CDR3 nucleotide sequence: TGTGCCAGCAGCCCCAGGACAGGGGGCGATGCCGGGGAGCTGTTTTTT.

Ten or more counts support this clone. The gene calls are TRBV7-9 and TRBJ1-4; TRBD1 is a possible D gene (5 bases). Trimming removed 3 bases at V and 6 bases at J, with 14 bases between. Germline-derived CDR1 and CDR2 are SEHNR and FQNEAQ (reference sequence). The CDR3 sequence is 15 residues long. For the CDR3, the DNA is TGTGCCAGCAGCTTCGGGGGATGGGGGGATGAAAAACTGTTTTTT. It is translated as CASSFGGWGDEKLFF.

This clone was picked up many times. The rearrangement joins TRBV19 to TRBJ1-1; D might be TRBD1 (6 bases). With 5 bases removed from V and 0 bases from J, the gap between germline ends came to 13 bases. This CDR3 comprises 15 residues. Per the germline V gene, CDR1 is LNHDA and CDR2 is SQIVND (reference sequence). CDR3 sequence (DNA): TGTGCCAGTAGTTTACGCCCAGGGGTGAACACTGAAGCTTTCTTT. This encodes CASSLRPGVNTEAFF.

This clone showed up many times. V gene TRBV6-5 combines with J gene TRBJ2-1; D perhaps matches TRBD2 (6 bases). V was pared by 2 bases and J by 9 bases, with 17 bases between. Germline values: CDR1 MNHEY, CDR2 SVGAGI. The CDR3 totals 15 residues. The CDR3 region is CASSYKGGASGEQFF. The CDR3, as DNA: TGTGCCAGCAGTTACAAGGGCGGGGCCTCGGGTGAGCAGTTCTTC.

Many counts were recorded for this clone. V usage is TRBV7-4 and J usage is TRBJ2-7, with 8 bases aligning to TRBD2. This CDR3 comprises 16 residues. After removal of 5 bases from V and 2 bases from J, the junction contained 11 bases not matched to a gene. Germline CDR1 is SGHVT and CDR2 is SQSDAQ. For the CDR3, the DNA is TGTGCCAGCAGCCGGATCCCGGGACTAGAGACCTACGAGCAGTACTTC. Protein: CASSRIPGLETYEQYF.

Ten or more counts support this clone. Written as DNA, the CDR3 is TGCGCCAGCAGCTTGGAGAGGAGCTCCTACGAGCAGTACTTC. Protein sequence: CASSLERSSYEQYF. The V and J genes are TRBV5-1 and TRBJ2-7; D unresolved. V dropped 0 bases and J dropped 0 bases, with 7 bases sitting between them. The CDR3 sequence is 14 residues long. The germline gives CDR1 SGHRS, CDR2 YFSETQ.

This clone has a count of ten or more. The chain recombines TRBV19 with TRBJ2-7; D perhaps matches TRBD1 (6 bases). V shed 4 bases and J shed 2 bases, with 9 bases lying between them. Germline lookup yields CDR1 LNHDA and CDR2 SQIVND (reference sequence). The CDR3 is made up of 13 amino acids. CDR3 protein: CASSTSGAYEQYF. The CDR3, as DNA: TGTGCCAGTAGTACGTCAGGGGCCTACGAGCAGTACTTC.

This clone was seen many times. The chain links TRBV12-5 to TRBJ2-1; D gene unclear. Trimming shortened V by 5 bases and J by 0 bases, and 14 bases separated the two germline ends. The V gene's germline CDR1 is LGHNT and CDR2 FRNRAP. CDR3 length: 16 residues. CDR3 coding DNA: TGTGCTAGTGGTCGACTCCCCTTCGGCTCCTACAATGAGCAGTTCTTC. Translating gives CASGRLPFGSYNEQFF.

This clone occurred many times. The V gene is TRBV6-4, the J gene TRBJ1-1, with D uncertain. V was trimmed by 0 bases and J by 1 base, leaving 6 bases between them. The CDR3 consists of 14 residues. Per germline, CDR1 MRHNA and CDR2 SNTAGT. The CDR3 DNA follows: TGTGCCAGCAGTGACTCGAGTGAGAACACTGAAGCTTTCTTT. It specifies CASSDSSENTEAFF.

V is TRBV6-5 and J is TRBJ2-5; the match to TRBD2 covers 9 bases. Unmatched junction bases numbered 6, after V lost 7 bases and J lost 6 bases. Germline V gene data show CDR1 as MNHEY and CDR2 as SVGAGI. This CDR3 is built from 13 residues. The CDR3 DNA follows: TGTGCCAGCAACCTCGGGACTAGCCAGACCCAGTACTTC. This encodes CASNLGTSQTQYF.

This clone was found many times. CDR3 sequence reads: CASSTQGGVEKLFF. The CDR3 nucleotides are TGTGCCAGCAGTACTCAGGGAGGGGTGGAAAAACTGTTTTTT. The chain employs TRBV6-5 and TRBJ1-4, with a weak D call TRBD1 (5 bases). The CDR3 extends over 14 amino acids. The V and J ends lost 5 bases and 8 bases respectively, with 15 bases between them. Per germline, CDR1 MNHEY and CDR2 SVGAGI.

This clone was detected only a few times. This may stem from a read error, because a much larger clone lies one nucleotide away. The same CDR3 is also encoded by other DNA sequences in this sample. The rearrangement uses TRBV19 and TRBJ2-3; TRBD2 matches at 8 bases. The CDR3 runs to 14 residues. With V trimmed by 5 bases and J by 2 bases, 3 bases remained unmatched. Germline assignment: CDR1 LNHDA and CDR2 SQIVND (reference sequence). The CDR3 protein is CASSRGGDTDTQYF. CDR3 DNA sequence: TGTGCCAGTAGTCGGGGGGGTGACACAGATACGCAGTATTTT.

This clone occurred many times. The chain couples TRBV7-6 to TRBJ1-4, with 10 bases matching TRBD1. The length of the CDR3 is 14 residues. Trimming cost V 5 bases and J 6 bases; bases outside gene matches: 3. Germline CDR1 is SGHVS and CDR2 is FNYEAQ. The CDR3 bases are TGTGCCAGCAGCATAGGGACAGGGGATGAAAAACTGTTTTTT. Amino acid sequence: CASSIGTGDEKLFF. The whole variable domain, remainder taken from reference TRBV7-6 and TRBJ1-4, is GAGVSQSPRYKVTKRGQDVALRCDPISGHVSLYWYRQALGQGPEFLTYFNYEAQQDKSGLPNDRFSAERPEGSISTLTIQRTEQRDSAMYRCASSIGTGDEKLFFGSGTQLSVL.

In its sample, this clone was seen many times. The V gene is TRBV7-6, the J gene TRBJ2-1; D is possibly TRBD2 (7 bases). The V and J ends lost 7 bases and 5 bases respectively, with 21 bases between them. Germline assignment: CDR1 SGHVS and CDR2 FNYEAQ. The CDR3 loop spans 16 amino acids. The CDR3 loop is CASNRQVGGHHNEQFF. The DNA of the CDR3 is TGTGCCAGCAACCGGCAGGTCGGGGGGCACCACAATGAGCAGTTCTTC.

This clone was recorded at least ten times. This chain joins TRBV5-1 and TRBJ2-7; TRBD1 is a possible D gene (6 bases). Trimming removed 0 bases at V and 6 bases at J, with 10 bases between. The CDR3 covers 13 residues. Germline assignment: CDR1 SGHRS and CDR2 YFSETQ. CDR3 bases: TGCGCCAGCAGCTTGGGTCAGGGGCGCGAGCAGTACTTC. Residues: CASSLGQGREQYF. The whole variable domain, remainder taken from reference TRBV5-1 and TRBJ2-7, is KAGVTQTPRYLIKTRGQQVTLSCSPISGHRSVSWYQQTPGQGLQFLFEYFSETQRNKGNFPGRFSGRQFSNSRSEMNVSTLELGDSALYLCASSLGQGREQYFGPGTRLTVT.

At least ten counts were recorded for this clone. The chain recombines TRBV7-2 with TRBJ2-6, with D perhaps matching TRBD1 (7 bases). The germline CDR1 and CDR2 sequences are SGHTA and FQGNSA. V gave up 5 bases and J gave up 3 bases, with 20 bases separating them. This CDR3 comprises 18 residues. For the CDR3, the DNA is TGTGCCAGCAGCCTAGTACCGACAGGGAGGATTGGGGCCAACGTCCTGACTTTC. As protein: CASSLVPTGRIGANVLTF.

This clone has at least ten counts. The chain couples TRBV10-3 to TRBJ2-7; 9 nucleotides match TRBD1. The CDR3 sequence is 15 residues long. Looked up from germline, CDR1 is ENHRY and CDR2 is SYGVKD. Trimming cost V 6 bases and J 5 bases; bases outside gene matches: 11. CDR3 in DNA: TGTGCCATCAGATCGGACAGGGGATTTGAAAACGAGCAGTACTTC. Encoded protein: CAIRSDRGFENEQYF.

Many counts were recorded for this clone. The chain recombines TRBV7-9 with TRBJ2-7, with TRBD1 matching 9 bases. V shed 5 bases and J 9 bases; nucleotides not matched to a gene: 11. Germline CDR1 and CDR2: SEHNR and FQNEAQ (reference sequence). The CDR3 sequence is 14 residues long. CDR3 protein: CASSRGTGFIWQYF. The DNA of the CDR3 is TGTGCCAGCAGCCGCGGGACAGGGTTTATTTGGCAGTACTTC.